Each of the 6 T cell receptor beta chains below was sequenced from the same sample in a study of OX40 agonist ivuxolimab in advanced cancers. Clones were read by immunoSEQ multiplex PCR, and TCRdb kept only the in-frame ones, dropping some. The data contain about 74,000 clones, under 95% of them singletons. This specimen was CD4+ or CD8+ T cells sorted from blood, taken in a trial of the OX40 agonist ivuxolimab. The receptors come from an adult with an advanced solid tumor such as melanoma, head and neck, liver or kidney cancer.

The chain employs TRBV2 and TRBJ2-1; the D call may be TRBD1 or TRBD2 (5 bases each). This CDR3 contains 14 residues. From germline, CDR1 is SNHLY and CDR2 FYNNEI. V was pared by 10 bases and J by 0 bases, with 13 bases between. In DNA form, the CDR3 reads TGTGCCACCCACGGGGCCTTCTCCTACAATGAGCAGTTCTTC. Amino acid sequence: CATHGAFSYNEQFF.

The count of this clone is one. CDR3 protein: CASSPIYRGRGMIDEQFF. The CDR3, as DNA: TGTGCCAGCAGCCCGATATATAGGGGACGGGGGATGATCGATGAGCAGTTCTTC. This sequence joins TRBV7-2 and TRBJ2-1, with D perhaps matching TRBD2 (6 bases). Germline assignment: CDR1 SGHTA and CDR2 FQGNSA. Trimming stripped 5 bases from V and 8 bases from J, with 28 bases between. This CDR3 region has 18 residues.

About this clone: The same CDR3 also results from other DNA sequences found in this sample. This sequence joins TRBV19 and TRBJ2-1; TRBD2 matches at 11 bases. CDR1 is LNHDA, CDR2 SQIVND, per germline (reference sequence). The junction had 5 bases not matched to a gene; V was cut back by 5 bases and J by 5 bases. The CDR3 consists of 15 residues. The CDR3 here is CASSSGTSGNNEQFF. CDR3 sequence (DNA): TGTGCCAGTAGTTCCGGGACTAGCGGAAACAATGAGCAGTTCTTC. The complete variable domain, with remaining parts taken from reference TRBV19 and TRBJ2-1, reads DGGITQSPKYLFRKEGQNVTLSCEQNLNHDAMYWYRQDPGQGLRLIYYSQIVNDFQKGDIAEGYSVSREKKESFPLTVTSAQKNPTAFYLCASSSGTSGNNEQFFGPGTRLTVL.

The J gene is TRBJ1-2, the V gene TRBV5-4; D not resolved. Trimming stripped 0 bases from V and 6 bases from J, with 12 bases between. The CDR3 is 14 amino acids. From germline, CDR1 is SGHNT and CDR2 YYREEE (reference sequence). CDR3 residues: CASSLDQVEDGYTF. CDR3 DNA sequence: TGTGCCAGCAGCTTGGATCAGGTGGAGGATGGCTACACCTTC.

The chain links TRBV6-6 to TRBJ1-2; 9 nucleotides line up with TRBD1. V lost 6 bases and J lost 6; bases outside the gene matches: 5. This CDR3 contains 13 residues. The germline CDR1 and CDR2 sequences are MNHNY and SVGAGI (reference sequence). CDR3 DNA: TGTGCCAGCAGAGTACAGGGGGCTGATGGCTACACCTTC. The encoded protein is CASRVQGADGYTF.

This chain connects TRBV27 to TRBJ2-3; 8 bases map to TRBD2. The CDR3 covers 16 residues. The V gene's germline CDR1 is MNHEY and CDR2 SMNVEV (reference sequence). The V and J ends lost 3 bases and 3 bases, in that order; junction bases with no gene match: 8. DNA for the CDR3: TGTGCCAGCAGTTTCGACGGGAGGGCCGGAACAGATACGCAGTATTTT. Translated: CASSFDGRAGTDTQYF.